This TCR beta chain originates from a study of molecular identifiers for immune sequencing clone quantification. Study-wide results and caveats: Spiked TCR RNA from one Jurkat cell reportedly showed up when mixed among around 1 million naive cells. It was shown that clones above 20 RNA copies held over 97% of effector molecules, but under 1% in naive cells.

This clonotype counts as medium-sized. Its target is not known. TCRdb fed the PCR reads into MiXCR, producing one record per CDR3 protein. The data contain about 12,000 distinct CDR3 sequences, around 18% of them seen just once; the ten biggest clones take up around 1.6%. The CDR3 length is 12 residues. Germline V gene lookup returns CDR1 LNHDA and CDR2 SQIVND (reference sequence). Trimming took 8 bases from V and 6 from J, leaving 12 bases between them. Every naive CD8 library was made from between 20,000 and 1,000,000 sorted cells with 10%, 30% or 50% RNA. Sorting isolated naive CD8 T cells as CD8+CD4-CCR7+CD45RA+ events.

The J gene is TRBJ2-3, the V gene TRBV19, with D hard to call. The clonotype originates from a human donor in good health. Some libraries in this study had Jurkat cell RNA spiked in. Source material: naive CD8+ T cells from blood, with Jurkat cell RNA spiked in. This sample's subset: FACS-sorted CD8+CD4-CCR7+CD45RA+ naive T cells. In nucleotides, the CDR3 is TGTGCCAGTCATGCTAGAGGTGATACGCAGTATTTT. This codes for CASHARGDTQYF. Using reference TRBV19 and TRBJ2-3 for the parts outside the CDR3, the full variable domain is DGGITQSPKYLFRKEGQNVTLSCEQNLNHDAMYWYRQDPGQGLRLIYYSQIVNDFQKGDIAEGYSVSREKKESFPLTVTSAQKNPTAFYLCASHARGDTQYFGPGTRLTVL.